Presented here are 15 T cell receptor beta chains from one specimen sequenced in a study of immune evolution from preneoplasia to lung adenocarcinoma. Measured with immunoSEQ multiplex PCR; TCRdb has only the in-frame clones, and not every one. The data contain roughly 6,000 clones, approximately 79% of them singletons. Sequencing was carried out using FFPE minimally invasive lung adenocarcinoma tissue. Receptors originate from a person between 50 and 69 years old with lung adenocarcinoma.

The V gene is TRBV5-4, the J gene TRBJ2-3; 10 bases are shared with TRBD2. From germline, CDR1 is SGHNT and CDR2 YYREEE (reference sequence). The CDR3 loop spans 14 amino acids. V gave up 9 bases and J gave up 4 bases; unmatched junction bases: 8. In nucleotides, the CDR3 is TGTGCCACCTCACTAGCGGGAAGTGCAGATACGCAGTATTTT. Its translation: CATSLAGSADTQYF.

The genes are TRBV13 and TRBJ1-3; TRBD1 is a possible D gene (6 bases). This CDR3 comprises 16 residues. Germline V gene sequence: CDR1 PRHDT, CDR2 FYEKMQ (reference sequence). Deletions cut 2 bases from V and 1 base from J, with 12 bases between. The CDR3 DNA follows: TGTGCCAGCAGCTTACTACAGGGTTATTCTGGAAACACCATATATTTT. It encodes CASSLLQGYSGNTIYF.

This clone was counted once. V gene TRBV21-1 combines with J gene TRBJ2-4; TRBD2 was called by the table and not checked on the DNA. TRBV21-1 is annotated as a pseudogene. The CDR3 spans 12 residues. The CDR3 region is CANPGGKHIQYF. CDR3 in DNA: TGTGCCAACCCCGGCGGGAAACACATTCAGTACTTC.

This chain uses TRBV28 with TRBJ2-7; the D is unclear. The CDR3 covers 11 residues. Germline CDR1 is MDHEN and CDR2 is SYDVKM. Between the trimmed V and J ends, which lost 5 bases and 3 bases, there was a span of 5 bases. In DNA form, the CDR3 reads TGTGCCAGCAGTCCTAACTACGAGCAGTACTTC. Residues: CASSPNYEQYF.

Written as DNA, the CDR3 is TGTGCCTGGAGTCCCTATAACGGGGCCTACGAGCAGTACTTC. Translation gives CAWSPYNGAYEQYF. This chain uses TRBV30 with TRBJ2-7; a weak D match, TRBD2 (5 bases). The CDR3 is 14 amino acids. Trimming took off 2 bases at V and 2 bases at J, with 13 bases between the two ends. CDR1 is GTSNPN, CDR2 SVGIG, per germline (reference sequence).

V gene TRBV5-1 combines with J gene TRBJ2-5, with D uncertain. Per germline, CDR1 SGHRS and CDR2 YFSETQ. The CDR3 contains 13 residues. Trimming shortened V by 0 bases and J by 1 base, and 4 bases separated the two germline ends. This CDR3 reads CASSLAVQETQYF. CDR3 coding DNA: TGCGCCAGCAGCTTGGCGGTCCAAGAGACCCAGTACTTC.

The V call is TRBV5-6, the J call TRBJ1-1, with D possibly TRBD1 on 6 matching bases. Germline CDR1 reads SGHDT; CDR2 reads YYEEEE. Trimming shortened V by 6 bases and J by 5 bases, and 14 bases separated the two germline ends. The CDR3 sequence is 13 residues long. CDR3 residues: CASTWGAGTEAFF. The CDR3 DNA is TGTGCCAGCACCTGGGGGGCAGGGACTGAAGCTTTCTTT. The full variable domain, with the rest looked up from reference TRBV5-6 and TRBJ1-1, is DAGVTQSPTHLIKTRGQQVTLRCSPKSGHDTVSWYQQALGQGPQFIFQYYEEEERQRGNFPDRFSGHQFPNYSSELNVNALLLGDSALYLCASTWGAGTEAFFGQGTRLTVV.

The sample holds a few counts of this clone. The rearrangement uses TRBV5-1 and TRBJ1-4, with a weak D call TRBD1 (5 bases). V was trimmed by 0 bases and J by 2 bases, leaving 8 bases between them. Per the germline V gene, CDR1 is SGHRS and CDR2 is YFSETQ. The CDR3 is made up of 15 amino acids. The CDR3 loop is CASSLEGPTNEKLFF. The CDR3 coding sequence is TGCGCCAGCAGCTTGGAGGGGCCCACTAATGAAAAACTGTTTTTT.

In DNA, the CDR3 is TGTGCCAGCAGCTTGGAAGCGGGAGTGGATACGCAGTATTTT. Translating it yields CASSLEAGVDTQYF. This sequence joins TRBV5-4 and TRBJ2-3; TRBD2 agrees at 8 bases. Trimming removed 0 bases from V and 6 bases from J; junction bases left unmatched: 3. The CDR3 covers 14 residues. Germline V CDR1 and CDR2: SGHNT, YYREEE (reference sequence).

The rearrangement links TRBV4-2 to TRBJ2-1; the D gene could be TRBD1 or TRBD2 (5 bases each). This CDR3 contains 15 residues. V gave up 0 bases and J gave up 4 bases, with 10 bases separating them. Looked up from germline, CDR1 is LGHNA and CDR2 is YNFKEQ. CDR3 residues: CASSQEGVLYNEQFF. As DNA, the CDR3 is TGTGCCAGCAGCCAAGAGGGGGTACTATACAATGAGCAGTTCTTC.

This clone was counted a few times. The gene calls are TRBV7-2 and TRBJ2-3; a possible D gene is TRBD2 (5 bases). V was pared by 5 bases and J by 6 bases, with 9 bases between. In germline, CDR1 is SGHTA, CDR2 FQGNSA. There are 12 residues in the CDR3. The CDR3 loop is CASSADFDTQYF. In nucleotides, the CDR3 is TGTGCCAGCAGCGCGGACTTTGATACGCAGTATTTT.

The CDR3: CASSSQTGGNNQPQHF. The CDR3 DNA is TGTGCCAGCAGTTCGCAGACAGGGGGTAACAATCAGCCCCAGCATTTT. V gene TRBV28 combines with J gene TRBJ1-5, with TRBD1 identical over 9 bases. The junction had 7 bases not matched to a gene; V was cut back by 4 bases and J by 3 bases. The CDR3 contains 16 residues. Germline CDR1 is MDHEN and CDR2 is SYDVKM.

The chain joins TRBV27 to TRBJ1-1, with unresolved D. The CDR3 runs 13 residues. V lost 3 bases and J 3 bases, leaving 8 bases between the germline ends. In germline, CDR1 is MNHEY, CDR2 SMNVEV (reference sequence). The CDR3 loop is CASSFSAYTEAFF. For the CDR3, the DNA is TGTGCCAGCAGTTTTTCCGCTTACACTGAAGCTTTCTTT.

This chain's CDR3 is CASSLIGETQYF. The CDR3 nucleotides read TGTGCCAGCAGCTTGATAGGGGAGACCCAGTACTTC. This rearrangement joins TRBV5-4 to TRBJ2-5, with D unclear. Trimming pared 1 base from V and 5 bases from J, leaving 6 bases between. CDR3 length: 12 amino acids. From germline, CDR1 is SGHNT and CDR2 YYREEE (reference sequence).

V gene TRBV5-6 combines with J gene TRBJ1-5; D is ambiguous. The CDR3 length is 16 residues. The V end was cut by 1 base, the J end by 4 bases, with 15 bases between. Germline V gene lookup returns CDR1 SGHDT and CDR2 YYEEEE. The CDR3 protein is CASSLKALGLNQPQHF. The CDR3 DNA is TGTGCCAGCAGCTTGAAGGCCCTGGGATTAAATCAGCCCCAGCATTTT.